One sample yielded the 10 T cell receptor beta chains listed below, sequenced in a study of blood T cell repertoires in COVID-19. Sequencing used immunoSEQ multiplex PCR; TCRdb keeps in-frame clones, though not all of them. There are about 320,000 clones in the sample; about 90% occur only once, and roughly 6.5% lies in the top ten. Sequencing was carried out using peripheral blood. The receptors originated from a man aged 18-30 years who had recovered from COVID-19.

The J gene is TRBJ1-2, the V gene TRBV6-5, with D possibly being TRBD1 (5 bases). The CDR3 runs to 13 residues. V dropped 2 bases and J dropped 8 bases, with 12 bases sitting between them. The germline V gene has CDR1 MNHEY and CDR2 SVGAGI. CDR3 sequence reads: CASSYAGMDGYTF. The CDR3 coding sequence is TGTGCCAGCAGTTACGCAGGGATGGACGGCTACACCTTC.

This clone was seen only a few times. The chain carries TRBV7-2 and TRBJ2-5; 9 bases match TRBD1. The CDR3 contains 14 residues. Germline loops: CDR1 SGHTA, CDR2 FQGNSA. The V segment lost 4 bases and the J segment 5 bases; nucleotides outside the gene matches: 5. CDR3 protein: CASSSDRGRETQYF. CDR3 coding DNA: TGTGCCAGCAGCTCGGACAGGGGTAGGGAGACCCAGTACTTC. The full variable domain, completed using reference TRBV7-2 and TRBJ2-5, is GAGVSQSPSNKVTEKGKDVELRCDPISGHTALYWYRQSLGQGLEFLIYFQGNSAPDKSGLPSDRFSAERTGGSVSTLTIQRTQQEDSAVYLCASSSDRGRETQYFGPGTRLLVL.

This clone was detected a few times. The V gene is TRBV9, the J gene TRBJ2-2; TRBD2 is a possible D gene (6 bases). Germline CDR1 reads SGDLS; CDR2 reads YYNGEE. The germline V and J ends were trimmed by 4 bases and 1 base, with 8 bases remaining between them. The CDR3 extends over 14 amino acids. The CDR3 DNA reads as TGTGCCAGCAGCTCGACTAGGAACACCGGGGAGCTGTTTTTT. Its translation is CASSSTRNTGELFF.

The V and J genes are TRBV3-1 (or the pseudogene TRBV3-2) and TRBJ1-1; D remains ambiguous. Trimming removed 1 base at V and 7 bases at J, with 7 bases between. The CDR3 is made up of 12 amino acids. The V gene's germline CDR1 is LGHDT and CDR2 YNNKEL (reference sequence). The CDR3 region is CASSQGLFEAFF. In DNA, the CDR3 is TGTGCCAGCAGCCAAGGACTTTTTGAAGCTTTCTTT.

This chain links TRBV7-9 with TRBJ1-2; 8 positions match TRBD1. Germline CDR1 and CDR2: SEHNR and FQNEAQ (reference sequence). CDR3 length: 15 residues. After removal of 2 bases from V and 4 bases from J, the junction contained 6 bases not matched to a gene. The CDR3: CASSLLSGTGYGYTF. For the CDR3, the DNA is TGTGCCAGCAGCTTACTCTCCGGGACAGGCTATGGCTACACCTTC.

The chain carries TRBV7-9 and TRBJ1-2; TRBD1 aligns across 7 bases. Germline trimming cut 1 base from V and 8 bases from J; bases unmatched to any gene: 4. The CDR3 spans 13 residues. The V gene's germline CDR1 is SEHNR and CDR2 FQNEAQ (reference sequence). This CDR3 reads CASSLGQGKGYTF. In DNA, the CDR3 is TGTGCCAGCAGCTTAGGACAGGGAAAGGGCTACACCTTC.

V usage is TRBV7-2 and J usage is TRBJ2-1; D not certain. V was clipped by 1 base and J by 0 bases, with 10 bases between them. CDR3 length equals 16 residues. Germline assignment: CDR1 SGHTA and CDR2 FQGNSA. CDR3 protein: CASSLVASPSYNEQFF. CDR3 in DNA: TGTGCCAGCAGCTTAGTGGCCAGTCCCTCCTACAATGAGCAGTTCTTC.

In its sample, this clone was seen once. The chain combines TRBV6-5 with TRBJ1-1; D remains ambiguous. Trimming left V 8 bases short and J 0 bases short, with 10 bases between. CDR1 is MNHEY, CDR2 SVGAGI, per germline. This CDR3 is 13 amino acids long. The CDR3 coding sequence is TGTGCCAGCCTCTCAGCGATGAACACTGAAGCTTTCTTT. Translation: CASLSAMNTEAFF.

The chain recombines TRBV7-2 with TRBJ1-5, with no clear D. The CDR3 runs 17 residues. Trimming took off 1 base at V and 0 bases at J, with 13 bases between the two ends. CDR1 SGHTA and CDR2 FQGNSA come from the germline V gene. As DNA, the CDR3 is TGTGCCAGCAGCTTAGGGTGGGCAGTTAATAGCAATCAGCCCCAGCATTTT. Translated, it gives CASSLGWAVNSNQPQHF.

The rearrangement joins TRBV11-2 to TRBJ2-2; 7 bases are shared with TRBD2. CDR3 length equals 15 residues. Germline V gene data show CDR1 as SGHAT and CDR2 as FQNNGV. The V and J ends lost 7 bases and 6 bases, in that order; junction bases with no gene match: 11. The CDR3 reads CASTPWAGDPGELFF. As DNA, the CDR3 is TGTGCCAGCACCCCTTGGGCGGGAGACCCCGGGGAGCTGTTTTTT.